Included here is one T cell receptor (beta chain) sequence, with context. Assay: immunoSEQ multiplex PCR; the TCRdb copy retains only in-frame clones and omits some. The data show over 85,000 clones, 70% to 90% seen once. The data were taken from a study of blood T cell repertoires in COVID-19. This CDR3 has 14 amino acids. In germline, CDR1 is ENHRY, CDR2 SYGVKD. V lost 3 bases and J lost 0, with 9 bases in between. Sequenced: peripheral blood. The V and J genes are TRBV10-3 and TRBJ2-7; a possible D gene is TRBD2 (5 bases). This receptor was obtained from a man in his forties with active or convalescent COVID-19. Here the CDR3 DNA reads TGTGCCATCAGTGATCGGGGTAGCTCCTACGAGCAGTACTTC. Protein sequence: CAISDRGSSYEQYF.